This T cell receptor (delta chain) was identified during a study of fetal and pediatric gammadelta thymocytes (dated by TCRdb to about 2022). Notes on the research overall: The bulk gammadelta thymocyte repertoires, which combined previously published data with newly generated, unpublished data, were used to reinforce a single-cell study of gammadelta thymocyte development. The set of bulk gammadelta thymocyte repertoires included around 10 subjects in total: 3 fetal thymus donors and 7 pediatric thymus donors. Unpublished data were combined with previously published data (refs 27,28) to make up the bulk gammadelta thymocyte repertoires. Bulk TCR repertoire data were added to increase subject numbers and strengthen the CDR3 publicity analysis. Study-wide findings and limitations: Compared with post-natal repertoires, fetal gammadelta thymocyte repertoires were previously reported to be enriched for TRDV2, TRGV8 and TRGV9 usage, low N additions and public CDR3s.

This clone was detected a few times. The target of this receptor is not known. A far bigger clonotype differs at one base, so this is likely a read error. CDR1 and CDR2 were assigned from the germline V gene as GEAIGNYY and EKD. Inclusive of the bounding cysteine and phenylalanine, the CDR3 is 19 residues long. Only CDR3 DNA remains: 57 bases, in frame from the first base. These reads were obtained on an Illumina MiSeq. In the authors' own workflow: For publicity analysis, the Vgamma9Vdelta2 and nonVgamma9Vdelta2 bulk CDR3 files were merged for each subject into one combined repertoire per subject. CDR3 publicity was given a score from 0 to 19 by checking each amino acid sequence across 9 single-cell datasets and 10 bulk repertoires with base R and dplyr. The public reads were reprocessed by TCRdb using CATT, and rows of matching DNA were later combined. Clone size and V and J calls follow TCRdb, not the original study. Here the sample has several hundred delta-chain clones; roughly 19% occur a single time. About 15% of the sample rests with the top ten.

Fetal thymuses came from elective pregnancy terminations at roughly 14 to 22 weeks estimated gestational age, performed for socio-psychological reasons in Singapore. Every fetus was judged structurally normal, both by ultrasound before the termination and by gross morphological examination after the termination. Staining of thymocytes was performed with Zombie NIR viability dye and with antibodies against CD3 (UCHT1), TCRgammadelta (11F2), TCRVgamma9 (IMMU360) and TCRVdelta2 (IMMU389). From human fetal and pediatric thymuses, sorted Vgamma9Vdelta2 and nonVgamma9Vdelta2 gammadelta thymocytes were used to generate bulk TRD and TRG CDR3 repertoires separately. Thymic cell suspensions were made from fetal and post-natal thymuses as previously described. NonVgamma9Vdelta2 thymocytes were sorted as CD3+ gammadeltaTCR+ cells that did not have the Vgamma9+Vdelta2+ phenotype. A FACS Aria III cell sorter (BD Biosciences) was used to carry out the cell sorting.

Sequencing was carried out using non-Vgamma9Vdelta2 gamma-delta T cells from the thymus. Taken with the paper, the label for cell subset or site translates to: CD3+gammadeltaTCR+ thymocytes not co-expressing Vgamma9 and Vdelta2. The V and J segments used are TRDV2 and TRDJ3; TRDD3 aligns with 12 central bases. This clonotype was sampled from a human fetus. CDR3 protein: CACDTGTGGYSWDPRQMFF. The DNA reads TGTGCCTGTGACACCGGTACTGGGGGATACTCCTGGGACCCCCGACAGATGTTTTTC.